This TCR beta chain came from a study of tumor and adjacent non-tumor tissue in lung cancer. In regard to this clonotype: As yet, its antigen is unknown. A much larger clone is a single base away; this may be a read error.

The template was RNA from unsorted bulk tissue. A modified ARM-PCR protocol with three rounds of nested PCR amplified TCRbeta. MiXCR, applied by TCRdb to the multiplex PCR reads, yields one record per CDR3 protein. The sample comprises about 200,000 distinct CDR3 sequences, about two thirds of which are singletons, and around 27% rests with the top ten. Study-wide results and caveats: Higher tumor TCR diversity was associated with shorter survival.

The clonotype was recovered from a man aged 55-75 years with non-small cell lung cancer. Sequencing was performed on lung tumor tissue.

DNA of the CDR3: TGTGACAGCGAGGGGATTGAAGCTTTCTTT. This sequence encodes CDSEGIEAFF. The chain employs TRBV6-5 and TRBJ1-1; tentatively, D is TRBD1 (5 bases). This CDR3 is 10 amino acids long. Per germline, CDR1 MNHEY and CDR2 SVGAGI.